Below are 9 T cell receptor beta chains sequenced from a single sample in a study of human T cells and chemical hapten exposure. Time point denoted: patch test 1, 2 weeks after DPC sensitization. Treatment given: therapeutic diphenylcyclopropenone sensitization with weekly scalp DPC. TCRdb called the RACE reads again in MiXCR, with one record for every CDR3 protein. This sample yields roughly 72,000 distinct CDR3 sequences, of which 10% are seen a single time; 1.4% belongs to the top ten. Sequencing was performed on whole blood, taken in connection with sensitization to the hapten diphenylcyclopropenone (DPC). Receptors originate from a woman between 45 and 65 years old with alopecia areata. Some clones in this sample may be carry-over from other donors' samples.

The chain couples TRBV18 to TRBJ2-1; D ambiguous. The V end was cut by 2 bases, the J end by 0 bases, with 8 bases between. The CDR3 extends over 15 amino acids. Germline CDR1 reads KGHSH; CDR2 reads LQKENI. CDR3 nucleotides: TGTGCCAGCTCACCATCACTATTCTCCTACAATGAGCAGTTCTTC. It yields the protein CASSPSLFSYNEQFF.

In this sample, this clonotype turned up a few times. This rearrangement joins TRBV29-1 to TRBJ2-1; TRBD1 agrees at 8 bases. The J segment lost 4 bases and the V segment lost 0 bases, leaving 2 bases of the junction unmatched. Germline loops: CDR1 SQVTM, CDR2 ANQGSEA. The CDR3 runs to 14 residues. CDR3 loop: CSVEEQGGYNEQFF. DNA for the CDR3: TGCAGCGTTGAAGAACAGGGGGGATACAATGAGCAGTTCTTC.

This clonotype was seen more than once but under ten times. The chain couples TRBV29-1 to TRBJ1-2; D uncertain. V lost 6 bases and J lost 2, with 10 bases in between. CDR3 size: 12 residues. Germline loops: CDR1 SQVTM, CDR2 ANQGSEA. The CDR3 region has the DNA TGCAGCGTAAAAGACGGCAACTATGGCTACACCTTC. It yields the protein CSVKDGNYGYTF.

This chain joins TRBV27 and TRBJ1-2; D possibly corresponds to TRBD1 (5 bases). Trimming took off 5 bases at V and 6 bases at J, with 25 bases between the two ends. Germline loops: CDR1 MNHEY, CDR2 SMNVEV (reference sequence). The CDR3 has 17 residues. The CDR3 bases are TGTGCCAGCAGTCCGACGAGACAGCCCGGGGGAAGGGATGGCTACACCTTC. It yields the protein CASSPTRQPGGRDGYTF.

This chain links TRBV6-2 or TRBV6-3 with TRBJ2-1; D may be TRBD1 (5 bases). Trimming removed 6 bases from V and 6 bases from J, with 9 bases in between. CDR1 is MNHEY and CDR2 is SVGEGT in the germline V gene. This CDR3 comprises 12 residues. CDR3: CASRLGANEQFF. The DNA of the CDR3 is TGTGCCAGCAGGTTAGGGGCCAATGAGCAGTTCTTC.

V gene TRBV7-6 combines with J gene TRBJ1-1; D is ambiguous. The V end was cut by 5 bases, the J end by 3 bases, with 10 bases between. Germline CDR1 reads SGHVS; CDR2 reads FNYEAQ. The CDR3 totals 13 residues. CDR3 sequence (DNA): TGTGCCAGCAGCCCGGACTTCGACACTGAAGCTTTCTTT. As protein: CASSPDFDTEAFF.

This clonotype was detected a few times. This chain uses TRBV5-1 with TRBJ1-4; 9 bases map to TRBD1. The V and J ends lost 0 bases and 8 bases, in that order; junction bases with no gene match: 5. CDR3 length: 15 residues. Germline CDR1 is SGHRS and CDR2 is YFSETQ. The CDR3 spells CASSLVGTGPEKLFF. Here the CDR3 DNA reads TGCGCCAGCAGCTTGGTCGGGACAGGGCCCGAAAAACTGTTTTTT. The complete variable domain, with remaining parts taken from reference TRBV5-1 and TRBJ1-4, reads KAGVTQTPRYLIKTRGQQVTLSCSPISGHRSVSWYQQTPGQGLQFLFEYFSETQRNKGNFPGRFSGRQFSNSRSEMNVSTLELGDSALYLCASSLVGTGPEKLFFGSGTQLSVL.

The chain recombines TRBV6-2 or TRBV6-3 with TRBJ1-4; TRBD1 might be the D (5 bases). V shed 6 bases and J shed 5 bases, with 13 bases lying between them. CDR3 length: 14 residues. Looked up from germline, CDR1 is MNHEY and CDR2 is SVGEGT. The DNA of the CDR3 is TGTGCCAGCAGATCGACAGTGGCGAATGAAAAACTGTTTTTT. This translates into CASRSTVANEKLFF.

In nucleotides, the CDR3 is TGTGCGGCAGGGACCCTGAACACCGGGGAGCTGTTTTTT. The encoded protein is CAAGTLNTGELFF. V gene TRBV28 combines with J gene TRBJ2-2; D may correspond to TRBD1 or TRBD2 (5 bases each). Per germline, CDR1 MDHEN and CDR2 SYDVKM. The CDR3 is 13 residues long.